This entry is about one T cell receptor beta chain. What it recognizes is unknown. For the second PCR, which ran for roughly 6 to 11 cycles, a sample-barcoded 5' primer and a J-beta primer mix were used. TCRdb used MiXCR to reprocess the 5' RACE reads, holding one entry per CDR3 protein. The table lists about 800,000 distinct CDR3 sequences, 20% to 25% of them singletons. Germline CDR1 and CDR2: MDHEN and SYDVKM. This CDR3 is 13 amino acids long. V was shortened by 8 bases and J by 4 bases, with 14 bases between the two germline ends. The source of the sample is a study of blood T cells in healthy people across ages. Regarding the study as a whole: Lack of knowledge of donor CMV status possibly confounded expanded clonotype changes. The fall in TCR beta diversity per million T cells was roughly linear with age.

The same sample was also used in a study of T cells of mothers and their children. From that study: Study donors consisted of a few healthy Caucasian mothers and their six children. In both related and unrelated pairs, TCR recombination output is shaped similarly by thymic selection.

The chain employs TRBV28 and TRBJ1-2; D is uncertain. Sequencing input: blood. This sequence originates from a boy aged 5-17 years in good health. The CDR3 protein is CASQVGASYGYTF. The CDR3 nucleotides are TGTGCCAGCCAAGTGGGAGCGAGCTATGGCTACACCTTC.